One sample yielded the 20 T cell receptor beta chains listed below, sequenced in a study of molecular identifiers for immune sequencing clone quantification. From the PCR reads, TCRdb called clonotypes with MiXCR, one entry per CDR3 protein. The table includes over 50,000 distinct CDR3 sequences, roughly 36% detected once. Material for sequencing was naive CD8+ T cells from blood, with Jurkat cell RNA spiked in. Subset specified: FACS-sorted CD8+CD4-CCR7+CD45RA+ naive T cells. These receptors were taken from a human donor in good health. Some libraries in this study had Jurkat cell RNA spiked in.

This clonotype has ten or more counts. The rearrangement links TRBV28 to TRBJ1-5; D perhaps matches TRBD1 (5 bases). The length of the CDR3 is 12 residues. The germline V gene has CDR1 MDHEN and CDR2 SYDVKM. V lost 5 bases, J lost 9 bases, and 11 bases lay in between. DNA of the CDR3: TGTGCCAGCAGTCCGGGGACTTGGCCCCAGCATTTT. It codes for CASSPGTWPQHF.

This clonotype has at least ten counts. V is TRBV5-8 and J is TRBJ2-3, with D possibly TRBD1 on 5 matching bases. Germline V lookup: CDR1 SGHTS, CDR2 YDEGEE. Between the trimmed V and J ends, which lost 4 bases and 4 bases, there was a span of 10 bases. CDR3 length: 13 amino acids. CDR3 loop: CASSQGLADTQYF. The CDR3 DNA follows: TGTGCCAGCAGCCAGGGATTGGCAGATACGCAGTATTTT.

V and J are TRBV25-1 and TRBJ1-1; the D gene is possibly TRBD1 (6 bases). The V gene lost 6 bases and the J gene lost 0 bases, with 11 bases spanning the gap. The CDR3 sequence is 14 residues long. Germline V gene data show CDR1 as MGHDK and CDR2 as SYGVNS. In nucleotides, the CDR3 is TGTGCCAGCAGCACAGGGAGGATGAACACTGAAGCTTTCTTT. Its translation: CASSTGRMNTEAFF. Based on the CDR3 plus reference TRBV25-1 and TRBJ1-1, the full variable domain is EADIYQTPRYLVIGTGKKITLECSQTMGHDKMYWYQQDPGMELHLIHYSYGVNSTEKGDLSSESTVSRIRTEHFPLTLESARPSHTSQYLCASSTGRMNTEAFFGQGTRLTVV.

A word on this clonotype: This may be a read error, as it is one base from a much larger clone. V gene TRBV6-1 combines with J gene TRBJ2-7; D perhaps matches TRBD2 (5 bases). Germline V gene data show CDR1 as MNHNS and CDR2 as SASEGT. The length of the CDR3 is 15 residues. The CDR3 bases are TGTGCCGGCAGTGAAGCGTACAGCCGGGGATACGAGCAGTACTTC. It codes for CAGSEAYSRGYEQYF.

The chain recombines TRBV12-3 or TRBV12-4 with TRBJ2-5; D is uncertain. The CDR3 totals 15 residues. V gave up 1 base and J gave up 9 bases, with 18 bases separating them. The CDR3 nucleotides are TGTGCCAGCAGTTTAGAATCGCAGGTGAAGGAGTCCCAGTACTTC. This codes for CASSLESQVKESQYF.

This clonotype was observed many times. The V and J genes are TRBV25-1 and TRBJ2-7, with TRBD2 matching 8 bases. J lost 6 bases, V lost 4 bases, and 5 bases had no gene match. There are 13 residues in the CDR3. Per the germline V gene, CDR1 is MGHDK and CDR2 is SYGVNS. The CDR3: CASSAGLASEQYF. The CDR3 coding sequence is TGTGCCAGCAGTGCTGGACTAGCAAGCGAGCAGTACTTC.

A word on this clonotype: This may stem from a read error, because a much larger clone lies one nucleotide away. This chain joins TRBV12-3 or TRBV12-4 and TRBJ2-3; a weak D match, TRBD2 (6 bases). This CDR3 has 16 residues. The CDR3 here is CAISLWLAQSTDTQYF. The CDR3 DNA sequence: TGTGCCATCAGTTTGTGGCTAGCGCAAAGCACAGATACGCAGTATTTT.

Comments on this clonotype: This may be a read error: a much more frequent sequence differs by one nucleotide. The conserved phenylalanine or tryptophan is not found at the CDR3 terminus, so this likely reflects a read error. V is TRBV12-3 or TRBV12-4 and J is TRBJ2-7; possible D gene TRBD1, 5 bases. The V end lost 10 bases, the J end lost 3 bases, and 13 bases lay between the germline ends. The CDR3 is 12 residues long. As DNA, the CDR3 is TGTGCCACCCAGTCCCAGGGCTACGAGCAGTACATC. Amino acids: CATQSQGYEQYI.

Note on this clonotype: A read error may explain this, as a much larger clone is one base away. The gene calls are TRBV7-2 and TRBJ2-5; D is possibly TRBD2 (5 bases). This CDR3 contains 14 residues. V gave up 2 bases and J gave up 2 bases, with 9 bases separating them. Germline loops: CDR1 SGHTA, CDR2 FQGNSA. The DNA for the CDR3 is TGTGCCAGCAGCTTATTCGACTATCAAGAGACCCAGTACTTC. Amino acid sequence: CASSLFDYQETQYF.

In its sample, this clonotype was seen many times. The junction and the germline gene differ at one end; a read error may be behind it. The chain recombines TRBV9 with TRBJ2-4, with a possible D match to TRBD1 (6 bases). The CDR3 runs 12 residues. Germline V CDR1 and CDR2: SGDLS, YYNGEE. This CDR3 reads CASSVGAKGPVF. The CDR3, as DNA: TGTGCCAGCAGCGTGGGGGCCAAGGGGCCGGTCTTC.

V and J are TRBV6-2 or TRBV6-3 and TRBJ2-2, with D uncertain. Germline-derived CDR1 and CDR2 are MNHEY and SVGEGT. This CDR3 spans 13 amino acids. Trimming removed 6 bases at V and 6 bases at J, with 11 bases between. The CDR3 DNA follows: TGTGCCAGCAGATACGGCACTCCCGGGGAGCTGTTTTTT. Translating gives CASRYGTPGELFF.

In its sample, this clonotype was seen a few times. The CDR3 coding sequence is TGTGCCAGCGCTCTTAGCGGGGCGAACACCGGGGAGCTGTTTTTT. Its protein product is CASALSGANTGELFF. This chain joins TRBV13 and TRBJ2-2, with TRBD2 matching 8 bases. This CDR3 spans 15 amino acids. CDR1 and CDR2 from the germline V gene are PRHDT and FYEKMQ (reference sequence). V lost 8 bases, J lost 0 bases, and 5 bases stayed unmatched.

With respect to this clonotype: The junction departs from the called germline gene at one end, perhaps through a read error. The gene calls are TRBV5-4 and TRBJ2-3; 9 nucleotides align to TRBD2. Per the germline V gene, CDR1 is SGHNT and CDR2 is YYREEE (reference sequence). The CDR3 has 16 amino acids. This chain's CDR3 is CASPGGREGRTGTQYF. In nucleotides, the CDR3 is TGTGCCAGCCCCGGGGGGCGGGAGGGCCGCACAGGTACGCAGTATTTT.

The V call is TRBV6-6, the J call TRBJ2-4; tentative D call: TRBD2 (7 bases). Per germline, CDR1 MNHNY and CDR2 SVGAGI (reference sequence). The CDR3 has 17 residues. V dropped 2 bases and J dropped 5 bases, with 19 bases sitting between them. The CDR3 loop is CASSYALLAKGENIQYF. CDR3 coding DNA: TGTGCCAGCAGTTACGCCCTACTAGCGAAGGGGGAAAACATTCAGTACTTC.

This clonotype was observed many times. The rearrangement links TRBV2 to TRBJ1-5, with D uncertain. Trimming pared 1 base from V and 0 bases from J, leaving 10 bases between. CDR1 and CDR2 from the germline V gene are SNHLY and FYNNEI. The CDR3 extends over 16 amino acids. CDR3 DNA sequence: TGTGCCAGCAGTGAAGGACCCTCGTATAGCAATCAGCCCCAGCATTTT. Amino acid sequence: CASSEGPSYSNQPQHF.

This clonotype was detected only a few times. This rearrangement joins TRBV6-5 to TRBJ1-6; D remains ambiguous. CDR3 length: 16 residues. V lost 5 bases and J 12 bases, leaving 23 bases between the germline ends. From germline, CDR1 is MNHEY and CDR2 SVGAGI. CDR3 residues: CASSPPFSDGAGPLHF. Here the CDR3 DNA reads TGTGCCAGCAGTCCCCCCTTCTCGGACGGCGCAGGACCCCTCCACTTT.

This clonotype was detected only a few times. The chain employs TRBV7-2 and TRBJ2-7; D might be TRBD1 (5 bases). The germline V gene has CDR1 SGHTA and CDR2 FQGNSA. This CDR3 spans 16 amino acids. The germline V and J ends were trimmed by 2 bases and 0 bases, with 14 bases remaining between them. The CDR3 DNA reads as TGTGCCAGCAGCTTATCCCCGACAGCGAGCTCCTACGAGCAGTACTTC. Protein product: CASSLSPTASSYEQYF.

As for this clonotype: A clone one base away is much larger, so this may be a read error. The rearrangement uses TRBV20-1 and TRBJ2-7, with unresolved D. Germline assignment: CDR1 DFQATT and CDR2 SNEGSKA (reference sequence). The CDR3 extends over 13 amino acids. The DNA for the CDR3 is TGCTGTGCTAGAGGCGGTACTTCGTACGAGCAGTACTTC. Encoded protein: CCARGGTSYEQYF.

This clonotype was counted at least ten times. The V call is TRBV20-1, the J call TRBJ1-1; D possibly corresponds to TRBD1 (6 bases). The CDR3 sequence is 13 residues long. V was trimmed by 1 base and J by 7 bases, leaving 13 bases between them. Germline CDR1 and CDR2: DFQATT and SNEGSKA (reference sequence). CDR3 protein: CSARVRGAVEAFF. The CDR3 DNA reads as TGCAGTGCTAGAGTTCGGGGGGCGGTTGAAGCTTTCTTT.

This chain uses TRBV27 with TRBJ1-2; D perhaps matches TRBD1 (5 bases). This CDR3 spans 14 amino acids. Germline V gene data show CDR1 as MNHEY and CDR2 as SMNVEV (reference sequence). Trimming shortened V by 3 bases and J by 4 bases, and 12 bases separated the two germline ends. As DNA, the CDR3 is TGTGCCAGCAGTTTGAGGGGTTTGGGCTATGGCTACACCTTC. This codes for CASSLRGLGYGYTF.